The rows below give T cell receptor beta chains drawn from one sample of a study of T cell repertoires in cytomegalovirus infection. No antigen has been identified for these receptors. TCRdb ran MiXCR on the reads and lists one entry per CDR3 protein. The sample has some 270,000 distinct CDR3 sequences; less than 25% are singletons. The material was cultured PBMCs, obtained from culture after CMV antigen stimulation. These receptors all stem from a human donor in good health (CMV status not recorded). Some clones in this sample may be carry-over from other donors' samples. Both conserved end residues are part of each CDR3. D genes are given only for firm matches. The size entry is marked missing in some rows and otherwise reads once, few, many or a size class.

>TRBV29-1|TRBJ1-2|-|TRBD1
TGCAGCGTTGGAGGGACAGGGGACCTAAAGGGGTATGGCTACACCTTC
CSVGGTGDLKGYGYTF
>TRBV27|TRBJ2-3|-|TRBD1
TGTGCCAGCAGTTTCCTCGGACAGGGAGCAAGCACAGATACGCAGTATTTT
CASSFLGQGASTDTQYF
>TRBV20-1|TRBJ1-1|few|TRBD1
TGCAGTGCTACTTTCGGGACAGGCAACACTGAAGCTTTCTTT
CSATFGTGNTEAFF
>TRBV11-2|TRBJ2-1|few|-
TGTGCCAGCAGCTTAATGACGGCTGGCTTATACAATGAGCAGTTCTTC
CASSLMTAGLYNEQFF
>TRBV11-2|TRBJ2-5|few|TRBD2
TGTGCCAGCAGCTTGCGGGGGGGGGAAGAGACCCAGTACTTC
CASSLRGGEETQYF
>TRBV19|TRBJ2-7|few|TRBD2
TGTGCCAGTAGCCGACTAGCGGGAGGGTACGAGCAGTACTTC
CASSRLAGGYEQYF
>TRBV7-6|TRBJ2-1|few|TRBD2
TGTGCCAGCAGCCTGAGCGGGAGCGGAAATGAGCAGTTCTTC
CASSLSGSGNEQFF
>TRBV4-3|TRBJ2-7|many|-
TGCGCCAGCAGCCAAGTAGCGGACTCCTACGAGCAGTACTTC
CASSQVADSYEQYF
>TRBV4-3|TRBJ2-5|-|TRBD1
TGCGCCAGCAGCCAAGGGACAGGCTCGTACCAAGAGACCCAGTACTTC
CASSQGTGSYQETQYF
>TRBV6-1|TRBJ1-2|few|TRBD1
TGTGCCGCAGGAGACGGGGGACAGGGGGCATATGGCTACACCTTC
CAAGDGGQGAYGYTF
>TRBV12-5|TRBJ2-2|-|-
TGTGCTAGTGGTTTGTACCACGGGAGCGGCACCGGGGAGCTGTTTTTT
CASGLYHGSGTGELFF
>TRBV28|TRBJ1-1|-|-
TGTGCCAGCAGTTCCTCAGTGAACACTGAAGCTTTCTTT
CASSSSVNTEAFF
>TRBV7-2|TRBJ2-7|many|-
TGTGCCAGCGTTTTGGGGCGGAACTACGAGCAGTACTTC
CASVLGRNYEQYF
>TRBV7-2|TRBJ2-5|few|-
TGTGCCAGCAGCTTATTTGAGACCCTCATGACCCAGTACTTC
CASSLFETLMTQYF
>TRBV5-6|TRBJ2-2|-|TRBD1
TGTGCCAGCAGCCACTACAGGGGGCAGTACACCGGGGAGCTGTTTTTT
CASSHYRGQYTGELFF
>TRBV12-3/TRBV12-4|TRBJ2-5|-|TRBD1
TGTGCCAGCAGTCTGGACAGGGGGCTGACCCAGTACTTC
CASSLDRGLTQYF
>TRBV6-5|TRBJ2-2|few|TRBD1
TGTGCCAGCAGTTGGACAGGGGACAACACCGGGGAGCTGTTTTTT
CASSWTGDNTGELFF
>TRBV6-1|TRBJ2-7|few|TRBD2
TGTGCCGTCCGGGCGGGAGCCTACGAGCAGTACTTC
CAVRAGAYEQYF
>TRBV6-5|TRBJ2-3|-|-
TGTGCCAGCATAGCGCCCAGCACAGATACGCAGTATTTT
CASIAPSTDTQYF
>TRBV10-2|TRBJ2-5|-|-
TGCGCCAGCAGAAGGGGGGACACCAGGTTGCGGGAGACCCAGTACTTC
CASRRGDTRLRETQYF
>TRBV11-2|TRBJ2-5|-|-
TGTGCCAGCAGCCCTTCAGGGATACCCCAAGAGACCCAGTACTTC
CASSPSGIPQETQYF
>TRBV7-9|TRBJ2-1|few|-
TGTGCCAGCAGCCGGGACCAGACCTACAATGAGCAGTTCTTC
CASSRDQTYNEQFF
>TRBV7-2|TRBJ2-1|-|TRBD2
TGTGCCAGCAGCTTAGAACCCTTAGCGGGGATTTACAATGAGCAGTTCTTC
CASSLEPLAGIYNEQFF
>TRBV7-2|TRBJ2-5|many|TRBD2
TGTGCCAGCAGCCCGCGACTAGCGGAAGAGACCCAGTACTTC
CASSPRLAEETQYF
>TRBV27|TRBJ2-1|-|-
TGTGCCAGCAGTTTCACTACCTCAGACAATGAGCAGTTCTTC
CASSFTTSDNEQFF
>TRBV27|TRBJ2-5|-|-
TGTGCCAGCAGTTCCCAATACAGGGCCTCCCAAGAGACCCAGTACTTC
CASSSQYRASQETQYF
>TRBV10-3|TRBJ1-1|few|TRBD1
TGTGCCATCAGTGAGTCGACAGGGGCCGACACTGAAGCTTTCTTT
CAISESTGADTEAFF
>TRBV18|TRBJ1-2|-|-
TGTGCCAGCTCACCAGGCGTCAGTATTAACTATGGCTACACCTTC
CASSPGVSINYGYTF
>TRBV4-3|TRBJ1-4|few|-
TGCGCCAGCAGCCAAGATCGGTGGATAAGATTCGAAAAACTGTTTTTT
CASSQDRWIRFEKLFF
>TRBV24-1|TRBJ2-3|-|-
TGTGCCACCAGTGATGCTAGCCGCGATACGCAGTATTTT
CATSDASRDTQYF
>TRBV2|TRBJ2-3|-|-
TGTGCCAGCAGGGTGGGACACGGTGTTGGCACAGATACGCAGTATTTT
CASRVGHGVGTDTQYF
>TRBV7-2|TRBJ1-3|few|-
TGTGCCAGCAGCTTAGCGGGACGGGCCTCTGGAAACACCATATATTTT
CASSLAGRASGNTIYF
>TRBV5-4|TRBJ2-1|few|TRBD2
TGTGCCAGCAGCCCAACCGGGACTAGCGCATACAATGAGCAGTTCTTC
CASSPTGTSAYNEQFF
>TRBV7-2|TRBJ2-1|many|TRBD1
TGTGCCAGCAGCGCCGGACAGGGTAGGGGTGAGCAGTTCTTC
CASSAGQGRGEQFF
>TRBV2|TRBJ2-3|few|TRBD1
TGTGCCAGCAGTGTGGGACAGCTTCGCACAGATACGCAGTATTTT
CASSVGQLRTDTQYF
>TRBV7-2|TRBJ2-5|many|-
TGTGCCAGCAGCTCCTCGGGACACGGGGGAGAGACCCAGTACTTC
CASSSSGHGGETQYF
>TRBV27|TRBJ1-5|few|TRBD1
TGTGCCAGCAGTTTGGGAAGGGGGCCAATTCAGCCCCAGCATTTT
CASSLGRGPIQPQHF
>TRBV6-1|TRBJ2-1|many|-
TGTGCCAGCTATAGAGAAGAGCAGTTCTTC
CASYREEQFF
>TRBV6-2/TRBV6-3|TRBJ2-1|-|TRBD1
TGTGCCAGCAGTTGGACAGGGGTCAACAATGAGCAGTTCTTC
CASSWTGVNNEQFF
>TRBV7-9|TRBJ1-5|few|-
TGTGCCAGCAGCCCGGACAATAGCAATCAGCCCCAGCATTTT
CASSPDNSNQPQHF
>TRBV7-2|TRBJ1-2|many|TRBD1
TGTGCCAGCAGACTCGGGGACAGCTATGGCTACACCTTC
CASRLGDSYGYTF
>TRBV29-1|TRBJ1-3|few|-
TGCAGCGTTGACAGGGACACCATATATTTT
CSVDRDTIYF
>TRBV11-2|TRBJ2-1|-|-
TGTGCCAGCAGCCCCCTCACGGTAAAGCAGTTCTTC
CASSPLTVKQFF
>TRBV7-2|TRBJ2-7|many|TRBD2
TGTGCCAGCAGCTTAGATGGGGTAGCGGGCCGGGAGCAGTACTTC
CASSLDGVAGREQYF
>TRBV7-2|TRBJ2-7|few|TRBD1
TGTGCCAGCAGCCGGGGACAGGGTAAAGACTACGAGCAGTACTTC
CASSRGQGKDYEQYF
>TRBV27|TRBJ2-7|many|-
TGTGCCAGCAGTTTTCAGGGCCCATCCTACGAGCAGTACTTC
CASSFQGPSYEQYF
>TRBV2|TRBJ2-1|few|-
TGTGCCAGCAGTGATCGGACTATCTACAATGAGCAGTTCTTC
CASSDRTIYNEQFF
>TRBV27|TRBJ2-7|-|TRBD1
TGTGCCAGCCGATTTGGGACAGGGGGGAAGCAGTACTTC
CASRFGTGGKQYF
>TRBV7-9|TRBJ1-2|-|-
TGTGCCAGCAGGCCCGAGGGGAATGAGGGCTACACCTTC
CASRPEGNEGYTF
>TRBV30|TRBJ2-1|few|-
TGTGCCCGGCAATTGGCCAATGAGCAGTTCTTC
CARQLANEQFF
>TRBV20-1|TRBJ1-3|few|-
TGCAGTGCCGCCCGTGGAAACACCATATATTTT
CSAARGNTIYF
>TRBV7-2|TRBJ2-3|many|-
TGTGCCAGCAGCCCATTTACCACAGATACGCAGTATTTT
CASSPFTTDTQYF
>TRBV4-2|TRBJ1-5|few|-
TGTGCCAGCAGCCAAGATCGGACGGTCCAGCCCCAGCATTTT
CASSQDRTVQPQHF
>TRBV3-1|TRBJ1-2|few|-
TGTGCCAGCAGCCAAGACGGCGGCAGGGACTATGGCTACACCTTC
CASSQDGGRDYGYTF
>TRBV3-1|TRBJ1-1|few|-
TGTGCCAGCAGCCAACAGGGCTGGGGCACTGAAGCTTTCTTT
CASSQQGWGTEAFF